The rows below give T cell receptor beta chains drawn from one sample of a study of tumor-infiltrating lymphocytes in primary liver carcinoma. One entry per CDR3 protein results from TCRdb running MiXCR on the multiplex PCR reads. The sample consists of about 30,000 distinct CDR3 sequences, about 71% of them appearing once. Sequencing used liver tumor tissue from sampling region 3. The receptors come from a woman aged 30 to 39 with primary liver carcinoma and hepatitis B virus infection. CDR3s include the opening cysteine and the closing phenylalanine or tryptophan. A D gene is named only where the DNA matches it firmly. Clone size is shown for a subset of rows, as once, few, many or a class of expanded clone.

>NA|NA|TRBJ2-2|TRBV6-1|14
TGTGCCAGCACGAAGAGAAGAGACACCGGGGAGCTGTTATTT
CASTKRRDTGELLF
>NA|few|TRBJ1-5|TRBV11-2|16
TGTGCCAGTAGCTTAAATTCCGGGACATCGAATCAGCCCCAGCATTTT
CASSLNSGTSNQPQHF
>TRBD1|many|TRBJ2-7|TRBV11-2|15
TGTGCCAGCAGCCCCCGACAGGGTCCCAACTACGAGCAGTACTTC
CASSPRQGPNYEQYF
>NA|NA|TRBJ1-1|TRBV28|13
TGTGCCAGCAGCCTACTTAGGGAGGCAGAAGCTTTCTTT
CASSLLREAEAFF
>NA|NA|TRBJ2-1|TRBV11-3|17
TGTGCCAGCAGCTCCCGGGGGGCGCGGACCATGTGCAATGAGCAGTTTTTC
CASSSRGARTMCNEQFF
>NA|NA|TRBJ1-1|TRBV11-2|10
TGTGCCAGCAGCCGGACAGAAGCTTTCTTT
CASSRTEAFF
>NA|NA|TRBJ1-1|TRBV7-8|13
TGTGCCAGCAGCATAGGTCAGGACACTGAAGCTTTCTTT
CASSIGQDTEAFF
>NA|NA|TRBJ1-2|TRBV11-2|15
TGTGCCAGCAGTTTAGATGGGATGGTAGGGAGAGGCTACGCCTTC
CASSLDGMVGRGYAF
>NA|many|TRBJ2-2|TRBV7-9|13
TGTGCCAGCAGTAGGGGGAACACCGGGGAGCTGTTTTTT
CASSRGNTGELFF
>NA|large|TRBJ2-2|TRBV11-1|16
TGTGCCAGCAGCTTAGTGGGGGGTACGAACACCGGGGAGCTGTTTTTT
CASSLVGGTNTGELFF
>TRBD2|NA|TRBJ2-1|TRBV10-3|17
TGTGCCATCAAGAGGGACGCTAGCGGGAGAAGTCTCAATGAGCAGTTCTTC
CAIKRDASGRSLNEQFF
>TRBD1|NA|TRBJ2-7|TRBV10-2|17
TGCGTCGGCAGTGAGTGTCTCCGAGGACAGGGGGATCACGAGCAGTACTTC
CVGSECLRGQGDHEQYF
>NA|many|TRBJ2-7|TRBV6-1|17
TGTGCCAGCAGTGGAAATGTCAATGGGGCCCTCCTTTACGAGCAGTACTTC
CASSGNVNGALLYEQYF
>TRBD2|NA|TRBJ2-1|TRBV4-3|17
TGTGCCAGCAGCCAAGATCCGGGACTAGCGGGAGTTAATGACCAGTTTTTC
CASSQDPGLAGVNDQFF
>NA|NA|TRBJ1-5|TRBV5-4|16
TGTGCCAGCAGCCTGGATGGGGGTACGGGCAATCGGCCCCAGCATTTT
CASSLDGGTGNRPQHF
>NA|NA|TRBJ2-1|TRBV11-2|16
TGTGCCAGCAGCTTAGTTGGTGGGACGTCAGTCGATGAACAGTTCTTC
CASSLVGGTSVDEQFF
>NA|few|TRBJ2-1|TRBV28|12
TGTGCCAGCAGTGTTACAGGGAATGAGCAGCTCTTC
CASSVTGNEQLF
>NA|few|TRBJ1-2|TRBV11-2|15
TGTACTAGCAGCTTAGATGGGATGGCAGGGAGAGGTTACACCTTC
CTSSLDGMAGRGYTF
>NA|many|TRBJ1-3|TRBV11-2|15
TGTGCCAGCAGCTTAGACGGCTACTCTGGAAACACCATATATTTT
CASSLDGYSGNTIYF
>NA|NA|TRBJ2-3|TRBV30|13
TGTGCCTGGAGCGTCGATCAGGGAGATACGCAGTATTTT
CAWSVDQGDTQYF
>NA|NA|TRBJ1-1|TRBV28|17
TGTGCCAGCAGTTTAGGGTCCGACGGACCTATGAGCACTGAAACTTTCTTT
CASSLGSDGPMSTETFF
>NA|NA|TRBJ1-5|TRBV11-2|16
TGTGCCATCAGCTTAAATTTCGGAACATCAAATCAGTCCCAGCATTTT
CAISLNFGTSNQSQHF